Listed here are 18 T cell receptor beta chains from one sample, sequenced in a study of blood T cell repertoires in COVID-19. TCRdb's table, derived via immunoSEQ multiplex PCR, lists solely in-frame clones and lacks some. Of 150,000 to 200,000 clones listed, more than 85% are singletons. Material: PBMCs or T cells enriched from blood (not recorded which). The receptors here all came from a human donor with acute COVID-19. The donor label of this sample is uncertain.

The rearrangement uses TRBV2 and TRBJ2-7, with 9 positions matching TRBD1. Trimming at V came to 6 bases and at J to 5 bases, leaving 5 bases not matched to a gene. Per the germline V gene, CDR1 is SNHLY and CDR2 is FYNNEI. This CDR3 contains 13 residues. The CDR3 loop is CASRGQGYNEQYF. CDR3 DNA sequence: TGTGCCAGCAGGGGACAGGGTTATAACGAGCAGTACTTC.

The chain carries TRBV13 and TRBJ2-3; TRBD1 might be the D (5 bases). The V and J ends lost 6 bases and 1 base respectively, with 11 bases between them. This CDR3 contains 14 residues. CDR1 and CDR2 from the germline V gene are PRHDT and FYEKMQ (reference sequence). The chain's CDR3 is CASRVKGGTDTQYF. CDR3 DNA: TGTGCCAGCAGGGTAAAAGGGGGCACAGATACGCAGTATTTT.

J is TRBJ2-7 and V is TRBV24-1; 9 bases align to TRBD1. The CDR3 runs 15 residues. Germline loops: CDR1 KGHDR, CDR2 SFDVKD. V was clipped by 5 bases and J by 6 bases; unmatched bases: 10. The chain's CDR3 is CATSGTGQGKGEQYF. The CDR3 bases are TGTGCCACCAGTGGGACCGGACAGGGGAAAGGCGAGCAGTACTTC.

This chain uses TRBV12-3 or TRBV12-4 with TRBJ2-7, with 7 bases lining up with TRBD2. This CDR3 is 13 amino acids long. Unmatched junction bases numbered 3, after V lost 3 bases and J lost 4 bases. As DNA, the CDR3 is TGTGCCAGCAGTTTCGGGAGGACTTACGAGCAGTACTTC. It yields the protein CASSFGRTYEQYF.

V and J are TRBV30 and TRBJ1-1; D possibly corresponds to TRBD1 (6 bases). Deletions cut 2 bases from V and 7 bases from J, with 8 bases between. Looked up from germline, CDR1 is GTSNPN and CDR2 is SVGIG (reference sequence). The CDR3 totals 11 residues. CDR3 sequence: CAWSTGNEAFF. The CDR3 coding sequence is TGTGCCTGGAGTACAGGGAATGAAGCTTTCTTT.

This clone showed up just once. The V gene is TRBV7-3, the J gene TRBJ2-1; D unclear. V lost 5 bases and J lost 10, with 12 bases in between. There are 12 residues in the CDR3. Germline loops: CDR1 SGHTA, CDR2 FQGTGA. CDR3 protein: CASSPELGEQFF. DNA of the CDR3: TGTGCCAGCAGCCCGGAGCTCGGGGAGCAGTTCTTC.

The V call is TRBV5-1, the J call TRBJ2-5; D is undetermined. CDR3 length equals 15 residues. With 4 bases removed from V and 5 bases from J, the gap between germline ends came to 18 bases. CDR1 and CDR2 (germline): SGHRS, YFSETQ. This chain's CDR3 is CASSPILSARETQYF. The CDR3 region has the DNA TGCGCCAGCAGCCCAATTTTGAGTGCGAGGGAGACCCAGTACTTC.

This rearrangement joins TRBV20-1 to TRBJ1-2; D unclear. Germline values: CDR1 DFQATT, CDR2 SNEGSKA (reference sequence). The CDR3 extends over 10 amino acids. V shed 3 bases and J shed 10 bases, with 9 bases lying between them. Here the CDR3 DNA reads TGCAGTGCTAGTGCGGGAGACTACACCTTC. It is translated as CSASAGDYTF.

This rearrangement joins TRBV20-1 to TRBJ1-4, with D tentatively TRBD1 (6 bases). In germline, CDR1 is DFQATT, CDR2 SNEGSKA (reference sequence). V was pared by 6 bases and J by 8 bases, with 10 bases between. The CDR3 has 11 residues. CDR3 nucleotides: TGCAGTGCACAGGGAGGGGAAAAACTGTTTTTT. This translates into CSAQGGEKLFF.

This chain uses TRBV4-2 with TRBJ1-5; the D is unclear. V was trimmed by 3 bases and J by 5 bases, leaving 11 bases between them. Germline lookup yields CDR1 LGHNA and CDR2 YNFKEQ. CDR3 length: 14 amino acids. The CDR3, as DNA: TGTGCCAGCAGCCAGAGGGAACGGGATCAGCCCCAGCATTTT. It translates to CASSQRERDQPQHF.

This clone is a singleton in its sample. V is TRBV2 and J is TRBJ1-3; 8 bases are shared with TRBD1. Germline lookup yields CDR1 SNHLY and CDR2 FYNNEI. The CDR3 extends over 15 amino acids. The V and J ends lost 1 base and 1 base, in that order; junction bases with no gene match: 0. Written as DNA, the CDR3 is TGTGCCAGCAGTGAAGGACAGGGGTCTGGAAACACCATATATTTT. Its translation: CASSEGQGSGNTIYF. Full variable domain (outside the CDR3, taken from reference TRBV2 and TRBJ1-3): EPEVTQTPSHQVTQMGQEVILRCVPISNHLYFYWYRQILGQKVEFLVSFYNNEISEKSEIFDDQFSVERPDGSNFTLKIRSTKLEDSAMYFCASSEGQGSGNTIYFGEGSWLTVV.

The chain carries TRBV5-1 and TRBJ1-1; 7 nucleotides align to TRBD1. From germline, CDR1 is SGHRS and CDR2 YFSETQ. The V and J ends lost 2 bases and 2 bases, in that order; junction bases with no gene match: 3. The CDR3 runs to 14 residues. The CDR3, as DNA: TGCGCCAGCAGCTTTCAGGGGGGAAACACTGAAGCTTTCTTT. Its protein is CASSFQGGNTEAFF.

The CDR3 is CASGRDYQETQYF. The CDR3 region has the DNA TGTGCCAGCGGCCGGGACTATCAAGAGACCCAGTACTTC. The V gene is TRBV11-2, the J gene TRBJ2-5; 7 nucleotides align to TRBD2. Germline assignment: CDR1 SGHAT and CDR2 FQNNGV. This CDR3 is built from 13 residues. V gave up 8 bases and J gave up 2 bases; unmatched junction bases: 5.

The V call is TRBV29-1, the J call TRBJ2-5; tentatively, D is TRBD2 (5 bases). The CDR3 runs 13 residues. Trimming removed 3 bases at V and 5 bases at J, with 13 bases between. Per germline, CDR1 SQVTM and CDR2 ANQGSEA. The CDR3 loop reads CSVDSVGGETQYF. CDR3 DNA sequence: TGCAGCGTTGATTCGGTTGGCGGGGAGACCCAGTACTTC.

The chain carries TRBV10-3 and TRBJ2-6; 9 bases fit TRBD1. Trimming removed 4 bases from V and 2 bases from J; junction bases left unmatched: 6. Germline lookup yields CDR1 ENHRY and CDR2 SYGVKD. This CDR3 is built from 17 residues. This CDR3 is CAISGGTGTAGANVLTF. DNA of the CDR3: TGTGCCATCAGTGGTGGGACAGGGACGGCTGGGGCCAACGTCCTGACTTTC.

This clone was seen more than once but under ten times. The chain has TRBV2 and TRBJ1-1; TRBD1 agrees at 7 bases. This CDR3 spans 13 amino acids. V was pared by 2 bases and J by 3 bases, with 0 bases of the junction left unmatched. The V gene's germline CDR1 is SNHLY and CDR2 FYNNEI. Written as DNA, the CDR3 is TGTGCCAGCAGTGAACAGGGGGACACTGAAGCTTTCTTT. This gives the protein CASSEQGDTEAFF.

J is TRBJ2-1 and V is TRBV10-3; TRBD2 matches at 8 bases. With 4 bases clipped from V and 0 bases from J, the junction kept 8 bases outside the gene matches. The V gene's germline CDR1 is ENHRY and CDR2 SYGVKD. This CDR3 spans 17 amino acids. CDR3 residues: CAISGETLAGSYNEQFF. CDR3 in DNA: TGTGCCATCAGTGGGGAAACCCTAGCGGGCTCCTACAATGAGCAGTTCTTC.

The chain joins TRBV5-5 to TRBJ2-7; 16 bases fit TRBD2. Unmatched junction bases numbered 7, after V lost 4 bases and J lost 3 bases. There are 17 residues in the CDR3. Germline CDR1 and CDR2: SGHKS and YYEKEE (reference sequence). The CDR3 sequence: CASSPTGTSGGVYEQYF. The CDR3 nucleotides read TGTGCCAGCAGCCCTACCGGGACTAGCGGGGGGGTCTACGAGCAGTACTTC.